The 10 T cell receptor beta chains below come from one sample, sequenced in a study of CD8 T cells in Susac syndrome. It was with random hexamers that about 0.45 to 1 ug RNA was reverse transcribed. TCRdb ran MiXCR on the immunoSEQ multiplex PCR reads and lists one entry per CDR3 protein. The sample comprises approximately 150,000 distinct CDR3 sequences, approximately 94% of which are singletons, and over 0.09% rests with the top ten. The sample comprised CD4+ T cells from PBMCs. Receptor source: a human donor with multiple sclerosis.

The chain links TRBV5-4 to TRBJ1-6; 10 bases line up with TRBD1. There are 14 residues in the CDR3. Germline V gene data show CDR1 as SGHNT and CDR2 as YYREEE (reference sequence). The ends lost 3 bases at V and 10 bases at J; junction bases unmatched: 4. CDR3 DNA: TGTGCCAGCAGCTGGACAGGGGGAGAGTCACCCCTCCACTTT. Translated, it gives CASSWTGGESPLHF.

This CDR3 reads CSAGGTAPNYGYTF. The CDR3 nucleotides are TGCAGTGCTGGTGGGACAGCTCCTAACTATGGCTACACCTTC. The chain combines TRBV20-1 with TRBJ1-2; 7 nucleotides agree with TRBD1. CDR3 size: 14 residues. Germline-derived CDR1 and CDR2 are DFQATT and SNEGSKA (reference sequence). With V trimmed by 5 bases and J by 0 bases, 6 bases remained unmatched.

The chain uses TRBV6-5 and TRBJ2-4; D gene ambiguous. Trimming removed 0 bases from V and 4 bases from J, with 13 bases in between. This CDR3 has 16 amino acids. Germline V gene lookup returns CDR1 MNHEY and CDR2 SVGAGI. In nucleotides, the CDR3 is TGTGCCAGCAGTTACTCGTTTGCGACGCCGAAAAACATTCAGTACTTC. Residues: CASSYSFATPKNIQYF.

The V and J genes are TRBV6-1 and TRBJ2-2; 7 nucleotides align to TRBD1. Germline assignment: CDR1 MNHNS and CDR2 SASEGT. There are 16 residues in the CDR3. Germline trimming cut 6 bases from V and 3 bases from J; bases unmatched to any gene: 10. The CDR3 nucleotides read TGTGCCAGCAGGCAAGGCAGGGGGTTAGACACCGGGGAGCTGTTTTTT. Translating it yields CASRQGRGLDTGELFF.

The chain uses TRBV30 and TRBJ2-7; no definite D call. This CDR3 spans 14 amino acids. Trimming left V 2 bases short and J 6 bases short, with 17 bases between. Germline lookup yields CDR1 GTSNPN and CDR2 SVGIG (reference sequence). As DNA, the CDR3 is TGTGCCTGGAGTCTGAAGAGTGCCTATGGCGAGCAGTACTTC. Protein sequence: CAWSLKSAYGEQYF. The full variable domain, its missing parts supplied by reference TRBV30 and TRBJ2-7, is SQTIHQWPATLVQPVGSPLSLECTVEGTSNPNLYWYRQAAGRGLQLLFYSVGIGQISSEVPQNLSASRPQDRQFILSSKKLLLSDSGFYLCAWSLKSAYGEQYFGPGTRLTVT.

This rearrangement joins TRBV27 to TRBJ2-7; D gene unclear. V lost 6 bases, J lost 3 bases, and 9 bases lay in between. In germline, CDR1 is MNHEY, CDR2 SMNVEV (reference sequence). CDR3 size: 12 residues. The CDR3 nucleotides are TGTGCCAGCAGGAGAACCCGCTACGAGCAGTACTTC. Its protein is CASRRTRYEQYF.

This chain joins TRBV2 and TRBJ1-2, with D possibly TRBD1 on 5 matching bases. The V and J ends lost 7 bases and 0 bases respectively, with 15 bases between them. CDR1 is SNHLY and CDR2 is FYNNEI in the germline V gene. This CDR3 has 15 amino acids. The DNA for the CDR3 is TGTGCCAGCATTTTACAGGAGAGAACTAACTATGGCTACACCTTC. This sequence encodes CASILQERTNYGYTF.

A word on this clonotype: Mismatch with germline at one junction end may stem from a read error. The chain joins TRBV2 to TRBJ2-1; 8 bases align to TRBD1. Germline CDR1 and CDR2: SNHLY and FYNNEI. The CDR3 extends over 14 amino acids. The CDR3 is CAISRQGRGNEQFF. CDR3 sequence (DNA): TGTGCCATCAGTAGACAGGGGCGGGGCAATGAGCAGTTCTTC.

The rearrangement joins TRBV6-5 to TRBJ2-4; 9 bases line up with TRBD2. The CDR3 totals 18 residues. CDR1 and CDR2 (germline): MNHEY, SVGAGI. The J segment lost 6 bases and the V segment lost 4 bases, leaving 16 bases of the junction unmatched. CDR3 DNA sequence: TGTGCCAGCAGTTCATACGGACTAGCGTCTCAAAAGGGAAACATTCAGTACTTC. Its translation is CASSSYGLASQKGNIQYF.

The chain couples TRBV20-1 to TRBJ2-3; D remains unclear. CDR1 DFQATT and CDR2 SNEGSKA come from the germline V gene (reference sequence). V was clipped by 3 bases and J by 4 bases, with 11 bases between them. CDR3 length: 13 amino acids. The CDR3, as DNA: TGCAGTGCTAGGGGAAGTAGTGCAGATACGCAGTATTTT. Its protein is CSARGSSADTQYF.